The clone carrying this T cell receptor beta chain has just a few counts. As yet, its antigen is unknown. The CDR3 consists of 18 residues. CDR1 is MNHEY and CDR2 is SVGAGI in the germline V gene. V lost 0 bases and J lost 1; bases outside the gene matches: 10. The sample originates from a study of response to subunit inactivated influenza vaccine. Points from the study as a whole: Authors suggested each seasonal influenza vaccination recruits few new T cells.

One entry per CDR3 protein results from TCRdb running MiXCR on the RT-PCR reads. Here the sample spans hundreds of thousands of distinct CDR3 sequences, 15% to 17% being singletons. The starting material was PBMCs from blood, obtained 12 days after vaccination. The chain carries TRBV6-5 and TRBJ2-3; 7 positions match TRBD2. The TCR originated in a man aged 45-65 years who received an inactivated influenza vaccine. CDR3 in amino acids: CASSYSNFRRGGTDTQYF. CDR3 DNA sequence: TGTGCCAGCAGTTACTCGAATTTTCGTCGGGGGGGCACAGATACGCAGTATTTT.